This T cell receptor (beta chain) was recovered during a study of blood T cell repertoires in COVID-19. The wider study: The analysed material was cDNA or gDNA that came from T cells, B-cell-depleted T cells, or PBMCs.

Original processing notes: The assay estimated nucleated cells by amplifying reference gene primers. Sequenced by immunoSEQ multiplex PCR; TCRdb stores in-frame clones only, minus some. For V, J and clone size, that table is used; D and trimming come from the DNA. Altogether approximately 80,000 clones are present, approximately 85% being singletons, with the ten largest covering approximately 3%. Seattle patients were enrolled while actively infected and followed longitudinally. The CDR3 loop spans 14 amino acids. The V and J ends lost 6 bases and 6 bases, in that order; junction bases with no gene match: 2. The germline V gene encodes CDR1 MNHEY and CDR2 SMNVEV (reference sequence). This clone was detected only a few times.

The receptor's source is a woman of 80 years or more with COVID-19, enrolled during active disease. Material for sequencing was peripheral blood. The chain links TRBV27 to TRBJ2-1, with 13 bases fitting TRBD2. DNA for the CDR3: TGTGCCAGCAGAGGACTAGCGGGAGTCAATGAGCAGTTCTTC. It specifies CASRGLAGVNEQFF.